Below, one T cell receptor beta chain is given with its context. Its antigen is as yet unknown. This entry comes from a study of graft-versus-host responses after intestinal transplantation. Libraries were prepared by immunoSEQ multiplex PCR; TCRdb keeps only in-frame clonotypes and omits some of them. Of about 120,000 clones listed, about 93% were seen once; the top ten hold 0.095% to 0.15%. The CDR3 runs 14 residues. CDR1 and CDR2 (germline): SGHTA, FQGTGA. The V gene lost 2 bases and the J gene lost 7 bases, with 14 bases spanning the gap. The sequencing used unstimulated CD4+ T cells sorted from spleen or lymph node cells, collected before intestinal transplant. The rearrangement joins TRBV7-3 to TRBJ2-5; D is unclear. The clonotype comes from a human donor who received an intestinal transplant. The CDR3 sequence is CASSLGPDSGTQYF. The CDR3 DNA is TGTGCCAGCAGCTTAGGGCCAGATTCAGGGACCCAGTACTTC.